The 27 T cell receptor beta chains presented below share a single source sample, sequenced in a study of blood T cell repertoires in COVID-19. Assay used: immunoSEQ multiplex PCR; TCRdb lists only in-frame clones, some missing. The top ten hold about a tenth of the sample, which has about 92,000 clones, less than 85% seen once. The specimen was peripheral blood. The receptors were gathered from a woman between 65 and 79 years old with acute or convalescent COVID-19.

The rearrangement uses TRBV19 and TRBJ2-7, with D perhaps TRBD1 (6 bases). Germline V gene sequence: CDR1 LNHDA, CDR2 SQIVND (reference sequence). The CDR3 runs 16 residues. The ends were cut back, 3 bases at V and 2 bases at J, with 17 bases in the middle. CDR3 in amino acids: CASSMGARLLAYEQYF. Written as DNA, the CDR3 is TGTGCCAGTAGTATGGGGGCGCGACTCCTGGCCTACGAGCAGTACTTC.

CDR3 sequence (DNA): TGTGCCATACAAAAGGGACAGGACCTTAATTCACCCCTCCACTTT. The encoded protein is CAIQKGQDLNSPLHF. V is TRBV9 and J is TRBJ1-6; 8 bases map to TRBD1. Looked up from germline, CDR1 is SGDLS and CDR2 is YYNGEE. With V trimmed by 9 bases and J by 6 bases, 11 bases remained unmatched. The CDR3 has 15 residues. The full variable domain, in which reference TRBV9 and TRBJ1-6 provide the parts outside the CDR3, is DSGVTQTPKHLITATGQRVTLRCSPRSGDLSVYWYQQSLDQGLQFLIQYYNGEERAKGNILERFSAQQFPDLHSELNLSSLELGDSALYFCAIQKGQDLNSPLHFGNGTRLTVT.

This clone was detected only once. CDR3 amino acids: CASSLGGGRASEQYF. CDR3 sequence (DNA): TGCGCCAGCAGCTTGGGGGGCGGGAGGGCCTCCGAGCAGTACTTC. This chain connects TRBV5-1 to TRBJ2-7, with 9 bases fitting TRBD2. Germline-derived CDR1 and CDR2 are SGHRS and YFSETQ. The CDR3 is 15 residues long. V lost 0 bases to trimming and J lost 6 bases; unmatched junction nucleotides: 7.

The chain joins TRBV5-1 to TRBJ2-3; 8 bases align to TRBD1. Germline-derived CDR1 and CDR2 are SGHRS and YFSETQ. V trimming: 4 bases; J trimming: 3 bases; junction bases outside the gene matches: 10. This CDR3 has 16 amino acids. In DNA, the CDR3 is TGCGCCAGCAGCCTGTCCGATAGACAGGGGACAGATACGCAGTATTTT. This encodes CASSLSDRQGTDTQYF. Based on the CDR3 plus reference TRBV5-1 and TRBJ2-3, the full variable domain is KAGVTQTPRYLIKTRGQQVTLSCSPISGHRSVSWYQQTPGQGLQFLFEYFSETQRNKGNFPGRFSGRQFSNSRSEMNVSTLELGDSALYLCASSLSDRQGTDTQYFGPGTRLTVL.

The chain has TRBV4-3 and TRBJ1-1; no clear D gene. CDR1 and CDR2 from the germline V gene are LGHNA and YSLEER. The CDR3 consists of 14 residues. Trimming took off 0 bases at V and 4 bases at J, with 9 bases between the two ends. CDR3 in DNA: TGCGCCAGCAGCCAAGATGGTGGAGGCACTGAAGCTTTCTTT. Its protein is CASSQDGGGTEAFF.

This clone was recorded once. This chain links TRBV5-4 with TRBJ1-2, with 10 bases matching TRBD1. Germline V CDR1 and CDR2: SGHNT, YYREEE (reference sequence). V gave up 0 bases and J gave up 0 bases; unmatched junction bases: 8. This CDR3 comprises 18 residues. The chain's CDR3 is CASSLAMGQGIANYGYTF. The CDR3, as DNA: TGTGCCAGCAGCTTGGCCATGGGACAGGGGATAGCTAACTATGGCTACACCTTC.

This clone was detected a few times. The chain joins TRBV5-4 to TRBJ2-1; 8 nucleotides line up with TRBD2. The V gene end was trimmed by 4 bases and the J gene end by 8 bases; junction bases not matched to a gene: 14. Germline assignment: CDR1 SGHNT and CDR2 YYREEE (reference sequence). CDR3 length: 16 amino acids. CDR3 amino acids: CASSPGGRLVAYEQFF. CDR3 nucleotides: TGTGCCAGCAGCCCGGGGGGGAGACTAGTGGCGTATGAGCAGTTCTTC.

The V and J genes are TRBV7-9 and TRBJ1-2; the match to TRBD1 covers 7 bases. Germline V gene lookup returns CDR1 SEHNR and CDR2 FQNEAQ (reference sequence). The CDR3 is 15 residues long. V trimming: 6 bases; J trimming: 2 bases; junction bases outside the gene matches: 9. CDR3 amino acids: CASRSWDRLNYGYTF. CDR3 coding DNA: TGTGCCAGCAGATCTTGGGACAGACTAAACTATGGCTACACCTTC. Combining the CDR3 with reference TRBV7-9 and TRBJ1-2 gives the whole variable domain DTGVSQNPRHKITKRGQNVTFRCDPISEHNRLYWYRQTLGQGPEFLTYFQNEAQLEKSRLLSDRFSAERPKGSFSTLEIQRTEQGDSAMYLCASRSWDRLNYGYTFGSGTRLTVV.

A few counts support this clone. The J gene is TRBJ1-4, the V gene TRBV5-1; D possibly corresponds to TRBD1 (5 bases). There are 12 residues in the CDR3. CDR1 is SGHRS, CDR2 YFSETQ, per germline. V was clipped by 4 bases and J by 13 bases, with 14 bases between them. The CDR3 sequence: CASSPRGGRLFF. DNA of the CDR3: TGCGCCAGCAGCCCGCGGGGGGGAAGACTGTTTTTT.

The chain recombines TRBV2 with TRBJ2-3; 11 bases align to TRBD1. The V and J ends lost 5 bases and 3 bases, in that order; junction bases with no gene match: 1. Germline lookup yields CDR1 SNHLY and CDR2 FYNNEI. The CDR3 length is 14 residues. Here the CDR3 DNA reads TGTGCCAGCAGTCGGGACAGGGGGACAGATACGCAGTATTTT. It is translated as CASSRDRGTDTQYF.

The chain combines TRBV7-9 with TRBJ2-1; D call uncertain. There are 12 residues in the CDR3. V lost 6 bases to trimming and J lost 6 bases, with 9 bases between them. Germline-derived CDR1 and CDR2 are SEHNR and FQNEAQ (reference sequence). The CDR3 DNA reads as TGTGCCAGCAGTAATACACCCAATGAGCAGTTCTTC. Its protein product is CASSNTPNEQFF.

The V and J genes are TRBV6-6 and TRBJ2-7; possibly TRBD2 for D (6 bases). Trimming removed 5 bases from V and 9 bases from J, with 14 bases in between. The CDR3 contains 12 residues. The V gene's germline CDR1 is MNHNY and CDR2 SVGAGI (reference sequence). This chain's CDR3 is CASSPEAGSQYF. CDR3 DNA sequence: TGTGCCAGCAGTCCAGAGGCGGGGTCGCAGTACTTC.

The chain is built from TRBV21-1 and TRBJ2-1; the table's D gene call, TRBD1, was not cross checked with the DNA. TRBV21-1 is a known pseudogene. The CDR3 is made up of 18 amino acids. CDR3 bases: TGTGCCAGCAGCAATGAGGGACAGGGCCCCTACTACTACAATGAGCAGTTCTTC. This translates into CASSNEGQGPYYYNEQFF.

The rearrangement uses TRBV19 and TRBJ1-2, with D possibly matching TRBD1 (6 bases). CDR1 and CDR2 from the germline V gene are LNHDA and SQIVND (reference sequence). The germline V and J ends were trimmed by 6 bases and 5 bases, with 19 bases remaining between them. This CDR3 is built from 15 residues. The CDR3, as DNA: TGTGCCAGTAGCTCGACCACCGGGACACTTTATGGCTACACCTTC. Encoded protein: CASSSTTGTLYGYTF.

This sequence joins TRBV28 and TRBJ1-3, with 7 bases fitting TRBD1. The CDR3 consists of 15 residues. The trim removed 6 bases at V and 4 bases at J, leaving 9 bases unmatched. From germline, CDR1 is MDHEN and CDR2 SYDVKM. The CDR3 loop is CASSPTRDRGNTIYF. Written as DNA, the CDR3 is TGTGCCAGCAGCCCTACCCGGGACAGAGGAAACACCATATATTTT.

This clone has only a few counts. The rearrangement joins TRBV2 to TRBJ2-4, with a weak D call TRBD2 (5 bases). Deletions cut 3 bases from V and 2 bases from J, with 11 bases between. The CDR3 length is 15 residues. In germline, CDR1 is SNHLY, CDR2 FYNNEI. In DNA form, the CDR3 reads TGTGCCAGCAGTGAGTGGGTCGGGACCAAAAACATTCAGTACTTC. Protein sequence: CASSEWVGTKNIQYF.

V is TRBV5-1 and J is TRBJ2-2; 7 nucleotides agree with TRBD2. V dropped 0 bases and J dropped 7; count of bases not matched to a gene: 6. This CDR3 spans 15 amino acids. Per the germline V gene, CDR1 is SGHRS and CDR2 is YFSETQ. The CDR3 reads CASSLVPREGGELFF. CDR3 DNA sequence: TGCGCCAGCAGCTTGGTCCCTAGGGAGGGCGGGGAGCTGTTTTTT.

The rearrangement uses TRBV5-1 and TRBJ2-1; 11 nucleotides agree with TRBD2. The germline CDR1 and CDR2 sequences are SGHRS and YFSETQ. The CDR3 loop spans 17 amino acids. J gave up 7 bases and V 2 bases, and 11 bases lay outside the gene matches. CDR3 region: CASSLTLAGGARNEQFF. The CDR3 nucleotides are TGCGCCAGCAGCTTAACCTTAGCGGGGGGGGCGCGAAATGAGCAGTTCTTC.

The V gene is TRBV6-5, the J gene TRBJ2-7; tentative D call: TRBD1 (5 bases). The CDR3 totals 15 residues. Germline V gives CDR1 MNHEY, CDR2 SVGAGI. V was shortened by 0 bases and J by 2 bases, with 11 bases between the two germline ends. DNA of the CDR3: TGTGCCAGCAGTTACTCAGGGGTCGGCACCTACGAGCAGTACTTC. Amino acid sequence: CASSYSGVGTYEQYF.

The chain couples TRBV5-1 to TRBJ2-4; TRBD2 agrees at 13 bases. The germline V gene encodes CDR1 SGHRS and CDR2 YFSETQ. V lost 4 bases, J lost 5 bases, and 3 bases stayed unmatched. The CDR3 totals 15 residues. CDR3 in amino acids: CASSTGLAGENIQYF. The CDR3 DNA follows: TGCGCCAGCAGCACCGGACTAGCGGGGGAAAACATTCAGTACTTC. The full variable domain, rest sourced from reference TRBV5-1 and TRBJ2-4, is KAGVTQTPRYLIKTRGQQVTLSCSPISGHRSVSWYQQTPGQGLQFLFEYFSETQRNKGNFPGRFSGRQFSNSRSEMNVSTLELGDSALYLCASSTGLAGENIQYFGAGTRLSVL.

V is TRBV7-9 and J is TRBJ1-1; D unresolved. V was clipped by 1 base and J by 8 bases, with 5 bases between them. CDR1 and CDR2 from the germline V gene are SEHNR and FQNEAQ (reference sequence). CDR3 length: 11 amino acids. As DNA, the CDR3 is TGTGCCAGCAGCTTAGGAGGAGAAGCTTTCTTT. The encoded protein is CASSLGGEAFF.

The rearrangement joins TRBV5-1 to TRBJ1-5; TRBD1 aligns across 7 bases. There are 14 residues in the CDR3. V lost 0 bases, J lost 6 bases, and 3 bases stayed unmatched. CDR1 is SGHRS and CDR2 is YFSETQ in the germline V gene. Here the CDR3 DNA reads TGCGCCAGCAGCTTGGAAGGGGGCACTCAGCCCCAGCATTTT. This translates into CASSLEGGTQPQHF.

This chain links TRBV28 with TRBJ2-7; perhaps TRBD2 as D (6 bases). Trimming took 6 bases from V and 2 from J, leaving 8 bases between them. Germline values: CDR1 MDHEN, CDR2 SYDVKM. The CDR3 runs to 12 residues. As DNA, the CDR3 is TGTGCCAGCAGGACTAGTCCCTACGAGCAGTACTTC. Residues: CASRTSPYEQYF. The whole variable domain, filled in from reference TRBV28 and TRBJ2-7, reads DVKVTQSSRYLVKRTGEKVFLECVQDMDHENMFWYRQDPGLGLRLIYFSYDVKMKEKGDIPEGYSVSREKKERFSLILESASTNQTSMYLCASRTSPYEQYFGPGTRLTVT.

This clone has more than one count but fewer than ten. The chain couples TRBV19 to TRBJ1-6, with TRBD1 as a possible D gene (6 bases). Germline CDR1 is LNHDA and CDR2 is SQIVND (reference sequence). Deletions cut 5 bases from V and 10 bases from J, with 18 bases between. This CDR3 is 15 amino acids long. The CDR3 DNA sequence: TGTGCCAGTAGTCTGCCGACAGGAGTTGGATCACCCCTCCACTTT. This sequence encodes CASSLPTGVGSPLHF.

V gene TRBV27 combines with J gene TRBJ1-1; weak D call: TRBD1 (6 bases). V was cut by 4 bases and J by 3 bases, with 18 bases left in between. The CDR3 totals 16 residues. Per the germline V gene, CDR1 is MNHEY and CDR2 is SMNVEV (reference sequence). The CDR3 nucleotides read TGTGCCAGCAGTTCTAACAGGGACGCGGCGGACACTGAAGCTTTCTTT. This sequence encodes CASSSNRDAADTEAFF.

This clone came up a few times. The CDR3 spells CASSFPGQGAHEQYF. The DNA of the CDR3 is TGTGCCAGCAGCTTCCCGGGACAGGGGGCCCACGAGCAGTACTTC. V gene TRBV7-9 combines with J gene TRBJ2-7; TRBD1 aligns across 12 bases. The CDR3 consists of 15 residues. Germline lookup yields CDR1 SEHNR and CDR2 FQNEAQ (reference sequence). The J segment lost 5 bases and the V segment lost 3 bases, leaving 5 bases of the junction unmatched.

V and J are TRBV9 and TRBJ2-3, with 8 bases fitting TRBD2. This CDR3 is built from 15 residues. The trim removed 0 bases at V and 3 bases at J, leaving 3 bases unmatched. The V gene's germline CDR1 is SGDLS and CDR2 YYNGEE. The CDR3 coding sequence is TGTGCCAGCAGCGTAGTGAGCGGGAGTACAGATACGCAGTATTTT. Translation: CASSVVSGSTDTQYF.